One sample yielded the 9 T cell receptor beta chains listed below, sequenced in a study of T-cell memory formation after mild COVID-19 listed by TCRdb under 2021. Libraries were prepared through 5' RACE. The sequencing machine was an Illumina NovaSeq 6000. The raw public data were reprocessed by TCRdb itself: fastp quality trimming at Q25, MiXCR clonotype calling, in-frame beta chains only. Under each unique CDR3 protein, matching rows form one entry showing the most common genes and DNA. In this sample the table shows some 120,000 distinct CDR3 sequences, less than 6.5% of which occur a single time. In total, the top ten clones hold approximately 2.1% of the sample. Sequenced sample: PBMCs or a T cell subset sorted from them (not recorded which). Receptors originate from an adult woman who had mild COVID-19 (a few samples of this study predate the infection). The sample titles of this study are shuffled in the database, so cell type and time point are left out; the donor was told from shared clones.

This clonotype was seen repeatedly, ten times or more. This chain uses TRBV18 with TRBJ2-1; 13 bases match TRBD2. CDR1 is KGHSH and CDR2 is LQKENI in the germline V gene. The CDR3 length is 19 residues. The V segment lost 2 bases and the J segment 0 bases; nucleotides outside the gene matches: 7. CDR3 in amino acids: CASSPLGTSGKSSYNEQFF. CDR3 nucleotides: TGTGCCAGCTCACCATTAGGGACTAGCGGGAAGAGCTCCTACAATGAGCAGTTCTTC.

The chain carries TRBV24-1 and TRBJ2-3, with 10 bases matching TRBD2. Unmatched junction bases numbered 4, after V lost 3 bases and J lost 5 bases. The germline CDR1 and CDR2 sequences are KGHDR and SFDVKD. This CDR3 region has 15 residues. The DNA for the CDR3 is TGTGCCACCAGTGATGAGCGGGGGGGTAAAGATACGCAGTATTTT. Its translation: CATSDERGGKDTQYF.

This clonotype has at least ten counts. This chain connects TRBV4-2 to TRBJ2-1; a possible D gene is TRBD1 (6 bases). CDR3 size: 11 residues. V was shortened by 1 base and J by 11 bases, with 6 bases between the two germline ends. Germline CDR1 LGHNA, CDR2 YNFKEQ. CDR3 amino acids: CASSQGGQQFF. The CDR3 DNA reads as TGTGCCAGCAGCCAAGGGGGGCAGCAGTTCTTC.

In its sample, this clonotype was seen a few times. J is TRBJ2-2 and V is TRBV24-1; no clear D gene. Germline CDR1 reads KGHDR; CDR2 reads SFDVKD. Trimming took off 3 bases at V and 7 bases at J, with 5 bases between the two ends. The CDR3 is 12 amino acids. The CDR3 bases are TGTGCCACCAGTGATAGCCACGGGGAGCTGTTTTTT. Translated: CATSDSHGELFF.

This clonotype has a count of ten or more. The chain links TRBV12-3 or TRBV12-4 to TRBJ2-7, with D possibly matching TRBD2 (6 bases). The CDR3 is made up of 15 amino acids. Trimming cost V 4 bases and J 2 bases, with 15 bases left between them. CDR3 loop: CASSSREDHTYEQYF. The CDR3, as DNA: TGTGCCAGCAGTTCCAGGGAGGATCACACCTACGAGCAGTACTTC.

The sample holds many counts of this clonotype. The V and J genes are TRBV5-1 and TRBJ1-1; 7 bases match TRBD1. Germline values: CDR1 SGHRS, CDR2 YFSETQ. The V gene end was trimmed by 2 bases and the J gene end by 6 bases; junction bases not matched to a gene: 4. The CDR3 runs 13 residues. The CDR3 bases are TGCGCCAGCAGCTTCACCGGGACAGCTGAAGCTTTCTTT. Amino acid sequence: CASSFTGTAEAFF.

This clonotype was counted only a few times. J is TRBJ1-6 and V is TRBV25-1; perhaps TRBD1 as D (6 bases). The V end lost 7 bases, the J end lost 4 bases, and 11 bases lay between the germline ends. Germline-derived CDR1 and CDR2 are MGHDK and SYGVNS. The CDR3 extends over 14 amino acids. The CDR3 DNA reads as TGTGCCAGCACGGACAGTCGTTATAATTCACCCCTCCACTTT. Amino acid sequence: CASTDSRYNSPLHF.

This clonotype was seen only a few times. V usage is TRBV30 and J usage is TRBJ2-1; TRBD1 is a possible D gene (6 bases). The CDR3 totals 12 residues. The ends were cut back, 2 bases at V and 15 bases at J, with 17 bases in the middle. Germline CDR1 and CDR2: GTSNPN and SVGIG (reference sequence). The CDR3 DNA sequence: TGTGCCTGGAGTTTACAGGGAACTGATCGGTTCTTC. Translating it yields CAWSLQGTDRFF.

This sequence joins TRBV29-1 and TRBJ1-2; TRBD1 might be the D (5 bases). The CDR3 is made up of 13 amino acids. Trimming left V 8 bases short and J 8 bases short, with 21 bases between. The V gene's germline CDR1 is SQVTM and CDR2 ANQGSEA. The CDR3: CSLGGPGGRGYTF. The DNA of the CDR3 is TGCAGCTTAGGAGGACCCGGGGGAAGAGGCTACACCTTC.